This T cell receptor (beta chain) was sequenced in a study of control samples from healthy donors and cancer patients. The junction had 6 bases not matched to a gene; V was cut back by 3 bases and J by 4 bases. CDR3 length equals 15 residues. CDR1 and CDR2 from the germline V gene are LNHDA and SQIVND (reference sequence). TCRdb's copy holds only in-frame clones and misses some; the assay was immunoSEQ multiplex PCR. Here the sample spans fewer than 200,000 clones, around 90% being singletons. This receptor was obtained from a woman aged 45-65 years in good health. The V gene is TRBV19, the J gene TRBJ1-5; 7 nucleotides match TRBD1. The sample was blood. The CDR3 region is CASSMKGAGNQPQHF. The CDR3, as DNA: TGTGCCAGTAGTATGAAGGGGGCTGGAAATCAGCCCCAGCATTTT.